Each of the 6 T cell receptor beta chains below was sequenced from the same sample in a study of response to subunit inactivated influenza vaccine. TCRdb reprocessed the RT-PCR reads with MiXCR, giving one entry per CDR3 protein. The data contain 450,000 to 600,000 distinct CDR3 sequences, 15% to 20% of them singletons. Specimen: CD4+ T cells sorted from PBMCs, collected around 25 months after vaccination. The receptors come from a man in his fifties or sixties who received an inactivated influenza vaccine.

The chain links TRBV15 to TRBJ2-2; 7 bases line up with TRBD2. The CDR3 contains 16 residues. Germline assignment: CDR1 LNHNV and CDR2 YYDKDF (reference sequence). Unmatched junction bases numbered 4, after V lost 1 base and J lost 2 bases. Here the CDR3 reads CATSRGLADNTGELFF. CDR3 bases: TGTGCCACCAGCAGAGGGCTAGCGGACAACACCGGGGAGCTGTTTTTT.

The CDR3 DNA sequence: TGCGCCAGCAGCTTGGACTTCTCGGGACTTTACAATGAGCAGTTCTTC. This translates into CASSLDFSGLYNEQFF. V usage is TRBV5-1 and J usage is TRBJ2-1; possible D gene TRBD2, 6 bases. The CDR3 is 16 residues long. Germline CDR1 is SGHRS and CDR2 is YFSETQ. The V end was cut by 0 bases, the J end by 4 bases, with 14 bases between.

This clonotype has more than one count but fewer than ten. This sequence joins TRBV10-3 and TRBJ2-3; 11 nucleotides match TRBD1. Germline V CDR1 and CDR2: ENHRY, SYGVKD. The CDR3 has 13 residues. V was pared by 7 bases and J by 5 bases, with 2 bases of the junction left unmatched. For the CDR3, the DNA is TGTGCCATCAAGGGACAGGGGGGAGATACGCAGTATTTT. Its protein product is CAIKGQGGDTQYF.

The sample holds a few counts of this clonotype. The V and J genes are TRBV3-1 and TRBJ1-5, with 7 bases aligning to TRBD1. The CDR3 is made up of 15 amino acids. Germline lookup yields CDR1 LGHDT and CDR2 YNNKEL (reference sequence). V lost 4 bases to trimming and J lost 5 bases; unmatched junction nucleotides: 8. The CDR3 DNA reads TGTGCCAGCAGCCCGAGACAGGGTGTACATCAGCCCCAGCATTTT. Translation gives CASSPRQGVHQPQHF.

The table lists this clonotype with a few counts. V and J are TRBV20-1 and TRBJ1-2; no definite D call. CDR3 length: 13 residues. Germline CDR1 DFQATT, CDR2 SNEGSKA (reference sequence). The CDR3 loop reads CRGVTRDNYGYTF. The CDR3 DNA reads TGCCGAGGAGTAACCCGGGATAACTATGGCTACACCTTC.

V gene TRBV6-2 or TRBV6-3 combines with J gene TRBJ2-7; D might be TRBD2 (5 bases). CDR3 length: 12 amino acids. The V gene lost 5 bases and the J gene lost 9 bases, with 14 bases spanning the gap. Germline V gene data show CDR1 as MNHEY and CDR2 as SVGEGT. CDR3 protein: CASSQTSGRQYF. CDR3 sequence (DNA): TGTGCCAGCAGTCAAACTAGTGGGAGGCAGTACTTC.